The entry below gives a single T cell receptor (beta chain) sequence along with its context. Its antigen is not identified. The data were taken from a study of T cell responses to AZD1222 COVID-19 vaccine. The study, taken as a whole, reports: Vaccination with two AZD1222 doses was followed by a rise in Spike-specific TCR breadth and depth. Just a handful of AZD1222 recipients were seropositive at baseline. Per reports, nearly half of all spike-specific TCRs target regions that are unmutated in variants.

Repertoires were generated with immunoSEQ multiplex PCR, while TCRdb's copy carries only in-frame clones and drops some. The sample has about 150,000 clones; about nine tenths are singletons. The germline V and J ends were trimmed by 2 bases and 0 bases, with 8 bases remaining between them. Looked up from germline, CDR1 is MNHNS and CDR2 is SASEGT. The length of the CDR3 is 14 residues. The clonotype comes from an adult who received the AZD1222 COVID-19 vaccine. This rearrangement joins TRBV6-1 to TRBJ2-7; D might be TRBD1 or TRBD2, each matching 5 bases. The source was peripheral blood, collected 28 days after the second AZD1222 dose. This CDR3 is CASSEKGSSYEQYF. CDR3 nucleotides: TGTGCCAGCAGTGAAAAGGGGAGCTCCTACGAGCAGTACTTC.